Below are 21 T cell receptor beta chains sequenced from a single sample in a study of STAT5B mutations in CD4+ large granular lymphocyte leukemia. This table comes from immunoSEQ multiplex PCR, and its TCRdb copy is limited to in-frame clones, with some not included. The sample includes about 33,000 clones, around 70% of them seen just once. Sequencing used CD4+ T cells from blood buffy coats. The receptors here all came from a human donor in good health.

V is TRBV15 and J is TRBJ2-7; D not resolved. Between the trimmed V and J ends, which lost 0 bases and 5 bases, there was a span of 8 bases. The germline gives CDR1 LNHNV, CDR2 YYDKDF (reference sequence). The length of the CDR3 is 13 residues. As DNA, the CDR3 is TGTGCCACCAGCAGAGACTCCTGGGACGAGCAGTACTTC. Protein: CATSRDSWDEQYF. Together with reference TRBV15 and TRBJ2-7, the CDR3 gives the full variable domain: DAMVIQNPRYQVTQFGKPVTLSCSQTLNHNVMYWYQQKSSQAPKLLFHYYDKDFNNEADTPDNFQSRRPNTSFCFLDIRSPGLGDTAMYLCATSRDSWDEQYFGPGTRLTVT.

V and J are TRBV5-1 and TRBJ1-1; D ambiguous. In germline, CDR1 is SGHRS, CDR2 YFSETQ. The CDR3 loop spans 13 amino acids. Trimming removed 3 bases at V and 2 bases at J, with 8 bases between. CDR3 coding DNA: TGCGCCAGCAGCTACGACTTAAACACTGAAGCTTTCTTT. This gives the protein CASSYDLNTEAFF. Based on the CDR3 plus reference TRBV5-1 and TRBJ1-1, the full variable domain is KAGVTQTPRYLIKTRGQQVTLSCSPISGHRSVSWYQQTPGQGLQFLFEYFSETQRNKGNFPGRFSGRQFSNSRSEMNVSTLELGDSALYLCASSYDLNTEAFFGQGTRLTVV.

The rearrangement links TRBV6-1 to TRBJ1-5, with D possibly TRBD1 on 5 matching bases. Germline CDR1 is MNHNS and CDR2 is SASEGT. The ends were cut back, 10 bases at V and 3 bases at J, with 13 bases in the middle. The CDR3 runs to 13 residues. CDR3 nucleotide sequence: TGTGCCACCACAGACAGCCTCAATCAGCCCCAGCATTTT. The encoded protein is CATTDSLNQPQHF.

The gene calls are TRBV29-1 and TRBJ2-5, with D perhaps matching TRBD1 (6 bases). The CDR3 has 12 residues. Germline loops: CDR1 SQVTM, CDR2 ANQGSEA. V dropped 4 bases and J dropped 4 bases, with 10 bases sitting between them. CDR3 region: CSVAGDGETQYF. CDR3 DNA sequence: TGCAGCGTTGCAGGGGACGGAGAGACCCAGTACTTC.

The chain combines TRBV7-9 with TRBJ1-2; D gene unclear. CDR1 and CDR2 from the germline V gene are SEHNR and FQNEAQ (reference sequence). V was pared by 5 bases and J by 0 bases, with 10 bases between. The CDR3 consists of 14 residues. DNA for the CDR3: TGTGCCAGCAGCGGGCCAGATACTAACTATGGCTACACCTTC. This codes for CASSGPDTNYGYTF.

This clone was counted a single time. The chain employs TRBV19 and TRBJ2-7; 8 bases are a match to TRBD1. Per germline, CDR1 LNHDA and CDR2 SQIVND (reference sequence). The CDR3 is 15 residues long. Trimming removed 3 bases from V and 6 bases from J; junction bases left unmatched: 10. Here the CDR3 reads CASSIFVGQGFEQYF. In nucleotides, the CDR3 is TGTGCCAGTAGTATCTTTGTTGGACAGGGTTTCGAGCAGTACTTC.

The gene calls are TRBV11-3 and TRBJ2-7; D not certain. Germline V gives CDR1 SGHNT, CDR2 YENEEA. V lost 5 bases and J 0 bases, leaving 5 bases between the germline ends. This CDR3 comprises 12 residues. The CDR3 spells CASSKSSYEQYF. CDR3 nucleotides: TGTGCCAGCAGCAAGAGCTCCTACGAGCAGTACTTC.

DNA for the CDR3: TGTGCCTGGAGCGGGAGGGGGGGGTTTGGCTACGAGCAGTACTTC. Encoded protein: CAWSGRGGFGYEQYF. The rearrangement joins TRBV30 to TRBJ2-7; TRBD2 aligns across 8 bases. Germline V gene sequence: CDR1 GTSNPN, CDR2 SVGIG (reference sequence). With 3 bases clipped from V and 3 bases from J, the junction kept 10 bases outside the gene matches. This CDR3 has 15 residues. Full variable domain (remainder filled in from reference TRBV30 and TRBJ2-7): SQTIHQWPATLVQPVGSPLSLECTVEGTSNPNLYWYRQAAGRGLQLLFYSVGIGQISSEVPQNLSASRPQDRQFILSSKKLLLSDSGFYLCAWSGRGGFGYEQYFGPGTRLTVT.

The CDR3 DNA reads as TGTGCCAGCAGTTTTTCCGTCCTACCGGGCGAGCAGTACTTC. It is translated as CASSFSVLPGEQYF. The genes are TRBV28 and TRBJ2-7; no firm D call. V was shortened by 3 bases and J by 6 bases, with 15 bases between the two germline ends. CDR1 MDHEN and CDR2 SYDVKM come from the germline V gene. This CDR3 is built from 14 residues.

The rearrangement uses TRBV11-2 and TRBJ1-2, with D possibly TRBD1 on 5 matching bases. The CDR3 is 16 amino acids. Per germline, CDR1 SGHAT and CDR2 FQNNGV. The V end lost 5 bases, the J end lost 3 bases, and 19 bases lay between the germline ends. CDR3 sequence reads: CASSPNPGLPHYGYTF. The CDR3 coding sequence is TGTGCCAGCAGCCCGAATCCGGGGCTCCCACACTATGGCTACACCTTC.

The chain links TRBV6-6 to TRBJ2-7; D could derive from TRBD1 or TRBD2 (5 bases each). The germline V and J ends were trimmed by 6 bases and 3 bases, with 12 bases remaining between them. This CDR3 is built from 13 residues. Germline lookup yields CDR1 MNHNY and CDR2 SVGAGI (reference sequence). The DNA for the CDR3 is TGTGCCAGCAGCGTTGGGACGGACTACGAGCAGTACTTC. This gives the protein CASSVGTDYEQYF.

The V gene is TRBV7-2, the J gene TRBJ2-7; possibly TRBD2 for D (5 bases). Germline CDR1 SGHTA, CDR2 FQGNSA. The CDR3 contains 15 residues. Trimming stripped 5 bases from V and 2 bases from J, with 16 bases between. The DNA for the CDR3 is TGTGCCAGCAGCGCAGGCTCTAGCAGCGCCTACGAGCAGTACTTC. Translated: CASSAGSSSAYEQYF.

The CDR3 sequence: CSVEVYNEQFF. CDR3 DNA: TGCAGCGTTGAAGTCTACAATGAGCAGTTCTTC. The V call is TRBV29-1, the J call TRBJ2-1; D remains unclear. The germline V gene has CDR1 SQVTM and CDR2 ANQGSEA. V was clipped by 1 base and J by 3 bases, with 1 base between them. CDR3 size: 11 residues.

This clone was seen more than once but under ten times. The chain combines TRBV2 with TRBJ1-5; TRBD1 matches 9 bases. The junction had 9 bases not matched to a gene; V was cut back by 6 bases and J by 6 bases. This CDR3 has 15 residues. Germline V gives CDR1 SNHLY, CDR2 FYNNEI. The CDR3: CASSTQQGAGQPQHF. CDR3 in DNA: TGTGCCAGCAGCACTCAACAGGGGGCGGGTCAGCCCCAGCATTTT. Full variable domain (rest looked up from reference TRBV2 and TRBJ1-5): EPEVTQTPSHQVTQMGQEVILRCVPISNHLYFYWYRQILGQKVEFLVSFYNNEISEKSEIFDDQFSVERPDGSNFTLKIRSTKLEDSAMYFCASSTQQGAGQPQHFGDGTRLSIL.

The chain joins TRBV15 to TRBJ2-7; D gene unclear. Trimming pared 0 bases from V and 2 bases from J, leaving 8 bases between. The CDR3 sequence is 14 residues long. Germline assignment: CDR1 LNHNV and CDR2 YYDKDF (reference sequence). The CDR3 loop is CATSRDIRTYEQYF. The CDR3 DNA reads TGTGCCACCAGCAGAGATATCCGAACCTACGAGCAGTACTTC.

The count of this clone is one. The chain carries TRBV28 and TRBJ2-7, with 9 nucleotides matching TRBD1. CDR3 size: 15 residues. V trimming: 4 bases; J trimming: 3 bases; junction bases outside the gene matches: 7. CDR1 and CDR2 from the germline V gene are MDHEN and SYDVKM. The CDR3 coding sequence is TGTGCCAGCAGTTCGCCGGGACAGGGTTTCTACGAGCAGTACTTC. It codes for CASSSPGQGFYEQYF.

CDR3 coding DNA: TGTGCCAGTTGCCGGCTCCCCCAGCGGAAAGGACATGGCTACACCTTC. Translating it yields CASCRLPQRKGHGYTF. The chain couples TRBV19 to TRBJ1-2; D call uncertain. Per the germline V gene, CDR1 is LNHDA and CDR2 is SQIVND (reference sequence). The CDR3 has 16 amino acids. V gave up 8 bases and J gave up 6 bases, with 25 bases separating them. Using reference TRBV19 and TRBJ1-2 for the parts outside the CDR3, the full variable domain is DGGITQSPKYLFRKEGQNVTLSCEQNLNHDAMYWYRQDPGQGLRLIYYSQIVNDFQKGDIAEGYSVSREKKESFPLTVTSAQKNPTAFYLCASCRLPQRKGHGYTFGSGTRLTVV.

V is TRBV15 and J is TRBJ2-7, with 9 bases that match TRBD2. Germline V gene data show CDR1 as LNHNV and CDR2 as YYDKDF (reference sequence). The CDR3 loop spans 16 amino acids. V shed 0 bases and J 5 bases; nucleotides not matched to a gene: 8. This chain's CDR3 is CATSRDGLAGFDEQYF. The CDR3 coding sequence is TGTGCCACCAGCAGAGATGGTCTAGCGGGATTCGACGAGCAGTACTTC.

A word on this clone: At the DNA level, this CDR3 is encoded by other sequences in the same sample as well. V gene TRBV5-1 combines with J gene TRBJ2-2, with TRBD1 matching 7 bases. V gave up 0 bases and J gave up 5 bases; unmatched junction bases: 4. CDR1 is SGHRS and CDR2 is YFSETQ in the germline V gene. There are 15 residues in the CDR3. Here the CDR3 reads CASSLEGGRTGELFF. The CDR3, as DNA: TGCGCCAGCAGCTTGGAAGGGGGCCGGACCGGGGAGCTGTTTTTT.

This sequence joins TRBV14 and TRBJ2-3, with D unclear. V was pared by 4 bases and J by 0 bases, with 8 bases between. The CDR3 spans 14 residues. Germline-derived CDR1 and CDR2 are SGHDN and FVKESK. The CDR3 region is CASSPLTSTDTQYF. The DNA for the CDR3 is TGTGCCAGCAGCCCTTTGACTAGCACAGATACGCAGTATTTT.

The J gene is TRBJ2-5, the V gene TRBV5-1; 8 bases are a match to TRBD2. This CDR3 spans 15 amino acids. CDR1 and CDR2 (germline): SGHRS, YFSETQ. J gave up 5 bases and V 4 bases, and 10 bases lay outside the gene matches. CDR3 amino acids: CASSLFSGNGETQYF. CDR3 bases: TGCGCCAGCAGCCTGTTTAGCGGGAATGGGGAGACCCAGTACTTC.